This TCR beta chain was profiled in a study of blood T cell repertoires in COVID-19. Looking at the study overall: The United States, Italy and Spain supplied acute and convalescent COVID-19 samples. T cells, B-cell-depleted T cells, or PBMCs supplied cDNA or gDNA.

Authors' processing steps: For nucleated cells, counts were estimated from reference gene primer amplification. Repertoires were generated with immunoSEQ multiplex PCR, while TCRdb's copy carries only in-frame clones and drops some. For V, J and clone size, that table is used; D and trimming come from the DNA. This table holds fewer than 30,000 clones, roughly 90% found once. V shed 6 bases and J shed 9 bases, with 15 bases lying between them. In germline, CDR1 is SGHAT, CDR2 FQNNGV. This CDR3 has 14 amino acids. What was sequenced was peripheral blood. This clonotype was sampled from a human donor in a cohort sampled during active COVID-19. This chain joins TRBV11-2 and TRBJ1-6; weak D call: TRBD1 (5 bases). CDR3 DNA sequence: TGTGCCAGCAGTTATACAGGTGTTAGTTCACCCCTCCACTTT. It encodes CASSYTGVSSPLHF.